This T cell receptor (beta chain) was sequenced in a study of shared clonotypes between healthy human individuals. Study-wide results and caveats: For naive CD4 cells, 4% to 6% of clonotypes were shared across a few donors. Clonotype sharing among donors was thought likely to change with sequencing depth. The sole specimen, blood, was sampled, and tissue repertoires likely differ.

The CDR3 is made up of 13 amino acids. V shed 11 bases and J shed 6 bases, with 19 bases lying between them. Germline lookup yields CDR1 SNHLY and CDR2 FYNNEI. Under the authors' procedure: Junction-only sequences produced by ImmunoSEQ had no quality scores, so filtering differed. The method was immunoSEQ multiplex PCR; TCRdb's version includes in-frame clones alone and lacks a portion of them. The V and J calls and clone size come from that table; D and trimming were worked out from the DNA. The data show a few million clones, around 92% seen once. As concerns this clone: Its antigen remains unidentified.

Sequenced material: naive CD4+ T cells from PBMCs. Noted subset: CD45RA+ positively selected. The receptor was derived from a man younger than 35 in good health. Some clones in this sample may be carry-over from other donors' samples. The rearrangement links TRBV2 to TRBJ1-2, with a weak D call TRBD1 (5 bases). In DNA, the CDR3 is TGTGCCGGACGCGGGGCTGGTGCCCATGGCTACACCTTC. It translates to CAGRGAGAHGYTF. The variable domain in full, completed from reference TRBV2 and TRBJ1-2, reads EPEVTQTPSHQVTQMGQEVILRCVPISNHLYFYWYRQILGQKVEFLVSFYNNEISEKSEIFDDQFSVERPDGSNFTLKIRSTKLEDSAMYFCAGRGAGAHGYTFGSGTRLTVV.